The 28 T cell receptor beta chains given below trace back to one sample, sequenced in a study of cytomegalovirus exposure and HLA in healthy donors. TCRdb's table, derived via immunoSEQ multiplex PCR, lists solely in-frame clones and lacks some. The top ten clones hold around 1.2% of a sample with approximately 260,000 clones, roughly 86% of them seen once. Sequenced input: PBMCs. The receptors were sampled from a woman in her 30s in good health and CMV-seropositive.

This clone has only one observation. The genes are TRBV6-5 and TRBJ1-1, with D uncertain. Trimming removed 6 bases from V and 4 bases from J, with 15 bases in between. Germline V gene lookup returns CDR1 MNHEY and CDR2 SVGAGI. The CDR3 covers 14 residues. The CDR3 coding sequence is TGTGCCAGCAGCTTATCAAGTTGGAGCACTGAAGCTTTCTTT. As protein: CASSLSSWSTEAFF.

In its sample, this clone was seen once. The chain employs TRBV29-1 and TRBJ2-7; 8 nucleotides align to TRBD1. Unmatched junction bases numbered 8, after V lost 7 bases and J lost 3 bases. The CDR3 consists of 13 residues. CDR1 is SQVTM and CDR2 is ANQGSEA in the germline V gene. CDR3 DNA: TGCAGCGGCCGGGACAGGATGGGCTACGAGCAGTACTTC. This encodes CSGRDRMGYEQYF.

V and J are TRBV5-1 and TRBJ1-1, with 8 bases that match TRBD1. Germline V gene data show CDR1 as SGHRS and CDR2 as YFSETQ. The V and J ends lost 4 bases and 1 base, in that order; junction bases with no gene match: 3. This CDR3 spans 14 amino acids. In nucleotides, the CDR3 is TGCGCCAGCAGCAAAGGGACAGGGAACACTGAAGCTTTCTTT. It translates to CASSKGTGNTEAFF.

V and J are TRBV5-1 and TRBJ2-1; 7 positions agree with TRBD2. Germline V gene lookup returns CDR1 SGHRS and CDR2 YFSETQ. The J segment lost 2 bases and the V segment lost 1 base, leaving 12 bases of the junction unmatched. This CDR3 has 18 amino acids. DNA of the CDR3: TGCGCCAGCAGCTTGTTGGCTTTGCCAGCGGGGACCTACAATGAGCAGTTCTTC. It codes for CASSLLALPAGTYNEQFF.

This sequence joins TRBV5-1 and TRBJ1-5; D might be TRBD1 (6 bases). CDR1 and CDR2 from the germline V gene are SGHRS and YFSETQ. V shed 1 base and J shed 7 bases, with 12 bases lying between them. The CDR3 runs 14 residues. The CDR3 DNA reads TGCGCCAGCAGCTTGACGGCAGGGGAACAGCCCCAGCATTTT. Encoded protein: CASSLTAGEQPQHF.

This clone was detected only a few times. The rearrangement links TRBV2 to TRBJ2-7; unclear D gene. Germline CDR1 and CDR2: SNHLY and FYNNEI. V dropped 0 bases and J dropped 3 bases, with 15 bases sitting between them. CDR3 length: 16 amino acids. DNA for the CDR3: TGTGCCAGCAGTGAAGCCGCCGGGTTGCCCTTCTACGAGCAGTACTTC. Its translation: CASSEAAGLPFYEQYF.

The rearrangement joins TRBV2 to TRBJ1-1, with D unresolved. Trimming took 3 bases from V and 4 from J, leaving 9 bases between them. The length of the CDR3 is 13 residues. CDR1 is SNHLY, CDR2 FYNNEI, per germline. The CDR3 region is CASSERRGTEAFF. As DNA, the CDR3 is TGTGCCAGCAGTGAGAGACGGGGCACTGAAGCTTTCTTT.

Concerning this clone itself: The junction does not match germline at one end; this may be a read error. The chain employs TRBV6-5 and TRBJ1-1, with 9 bases identical to TRBD1. The germline CDR1 and CDR2 sequences are MNHEY and SVGAGI. The CDR3 sequence is 14 residues long. The CDR3 is CASRSGTGNSEAFF. CDR3 in DNA: TGTGCCAGCAGATCCGGGACAGGGAACTCTGAAGCTTTCTTT.

The chain links TRBV9 to TRBJ2-1, with D uncertain. The CDR3 is made up of 19 amino acids. Trimming took 0 bases from V and 0 from J, leaving 19 bases between them. The germline V gene encodes CDR1 SGDLS and CDR2 YYNGEE. CDR3 coding DNA: TGTGCCAGCAGCGTAGCTCTGCCTTCCCCTTTGAGCTCCTACAATGAGCAGTTCTTC. It codes for CASSVALPSPLSSYNEQFF.

This clone has more than one count but fewer than ten. The chain uses TRBV14 and TRBJ2-1; maybe TRBD2 (5 bases). V lost 7 bases to trimming and J lost 2 bases, with 12 bases between them. The CDR3 has 14 residues. Germline V gene sequence: CDR1 SGHDN, CDR2 FVKESK. The CDR3 is CASTERGPYNEQFF. The CDR3 region has the DNA TGTGCCAGCACGGAGAGAGGGCCCTACAATGAGCAGTTCTTC.

The chain uses TRBV9 and TRBJ2-2, with 7 bases that match TRBD1. The J segment lost 5 bases and the V segment lost 3 bases, leaving 4 bases of the junction unmatched. Per germline, CDR1 SGDLS and CDR2 YYNGEE. The CDR3 spans 14 residues. In nucleotides, the CDR3 is TGTGCCAGCAGCGCGATGACAGGGACCGGGGAGCTGTTTTTT. Translation: CASSAMTGTGELFF.

This chain connects TRBV29-1 to TRBJ2-4, with a weak D call TRBD2 (6 bases). Germline V gene sequence: CDR1 SQVTM, CDR2 ANQGSEA. This CDR3 region has 15 residues. V lost 6 bases, J lost 0 bases, and 15 bases lay in between. CDR3 sequence (DNA): TGCAGCGTGGGACTCCGGGACGCAGCCAAAAACATTCAGTACTTC. Amino acid sequence: CSVGLRDAAKNIQYF.

The chain employs TRBV30 and TRBJ2-5, with 11 bases identical to TRBD2. CDR1 and CDR2 (germline): GTSNPN, SVGIG (reference sequence). V shed 6 bases and J 4 bases; nucleotides not matched to a gene: 10. The CDR3 totals 15 residues. The CDR3 reads CACTISGRARETQYF. The CDR3 nucleotides read TGTGCCTGCACCATTAGCGGGAGGGCTCGAGAGACCCAGTACTTC.

A remark on this clone: Other DNA sequences within the sample encode an identical CDR3. V is TRBV7-6 and J is TRBJ2-7; tentative D call: TRBD2 (6 bases). This CDR3 spans 13 amino acids. The germline CDR1 and CDR2 sequences are SGHVS and FNYEAQ. Between the trimmed V and J ends, which lost 5 bases and 3 bases, there was a span of 11 bases. DNA for the CDR3: TGTGCCAGCAGCCTGGACGGGGGCTACGAGCAGTACTTC. This encodes CASSLDGGYEQYF.

J is TRBJ2-5 and V is TRBV5-5, with 7 bases identical to TRBD1. Germline CDR1 is SGHKS and CDR2 is YYEKEE (reference sequence). The CDR3 spans 13 residues. With 4 bases clipped from V and 1 base from J, the junction kept 1 base outside the gene matches. The CDR3 reads CASSGDSQETQYF. CDR3 sequence (DNA): TGTGCCAGCAGCGGGGACAGCCAAGAGACCCAGTACTTC.

This clone has just a few counts. J is TRBJ1-5 and V is TRBV7-8; perhaps TRBD1 as D (6 bases). CDR3 size: 14 residues. Deletions cut 3 bases from V and 3 bases from J, with 9 bases between. Germline CDR1 and CDR2: SGHVS and FQNEAQ. CDR3 residues: CASSLDSYNQPQHF. In DNA form, the CDR3 reads TGTGCCAGCAGCTTGGACAGTTACAATCAGCCCCAGCATTTT.

V and J are TRBV6-4 and TRBJ2-7, with D tentatively TRBD1 (6 bases). V was clipped by 4 bases and J by 3 bases, with 25 bases between them. In germline, CDR1 is MRHNA, CDR2 SNTAGT. The CDR3 totals 18 residues. The CDR3 coding sequence is TGTGCCAGCAGTGTCCTACCTTGGACAGTCCCAAGGTACTACGAGCAGTACTTC. Translating it yields CASSVLPWTVPRYYEQYF.

The gene calls are TRBV5-1 and TRBJ2-1; perhaps TRBD2 as D (5 bases). CDR3 size: 14 residues. Germline CDR1 reads SGHRS; CDR2 reads YFSETQ. Trimming removed 3 bases from V and 2 bases from J, with 9 bases in between. CDR3 in DNA: TGCGCCAGCAGCTCGACCGGGACCTACAATGAGCAGTTCTTC. It encodes CASSSTGTYNEQFF.

The chain joins TRBV6-1 to TRBJ2-7, with TRBD2 matching 10 bases. This CDR3 is built from 15 residues. V shed 5 bases and J 4 bases; nucleotides not matched to a gene: 8. Per germline, CDR1 MNHNS and CDR2 SASEGT. CDR3 sequence reads: CASSIRTSGGYEQYF. The CDR3, as DNA: TGTGCCAGCAGTATCCGGACTAGCGGAGGATACGAGCAGTACTTC.

The V call is TRBV9, the J call TRBJ1-2; no clear D. Germline CDR1 reads SGDLS; CDR2 reads YYNGEE. The CDR3 has 12 residues. Deletions cut 0 bases from V and 9 bases from J, with 9 bases between. CDR3 sequence reads: CASSVAERSYTF. The CDR3 DNA reads as TGTGCCAGCAGCGTAGCTGAGAGGAGCTACACCTTC.

This chain uses TRBV15 with TRBJ2-7; D may be TRBD1 (6 bases). The V end was cut by 0 bases, the J end by 5 bases, with 14 bases between. Germline loops: CDR1 LNHNV, CDR2 YYDKDF (reference sequence). This CDR3 is 15 amino acids long. The CDR3 DNA sequence: TGTGCCACCAGCAGAGAAAGGAACAGGGCGGACGAGCAGTACTTC. Its protein is CATSRERNRADEQYF. Full variable domain (missing parts from reference TRBV15 and TRBJ2-7): DAMVIQNPRYQVTQFGKPVTLSCSQTLNHNVMYWYQQKSSQAPKLLFHYYDKDFNNEADTPDNFQSRRPNTSFCFLDIRSPGLGDTAMYLCATSRERNRADEQYFGPGTRLTVT.

This chain joins TRBV21-1 and TRBJ2-7; TRBD2 was called by the table and not checked on the DNA. TRBV21-1 constitutes a pseudogene. The CDR3 loop spans 12 amino acids. The CDR3 nucleotides are TGTGCCAGCAGCCCAGCGGGCTGGGAGCAGTACTTC. Translation: CASSPAGWEQYF.

V and J are TRBV30 and TRBJ1-2, with D possibly being TRBD1 (6 bases). The CDR3 consists of 14 residues. Between the trimmed V and J ends, which lost 2 bases and 6 bases, there was a span of 16 bases. The V gene's germline CDR1 is GTSNPN and CDR2 SVGIG (reference sequence). The CDR3 is CAWSNEGSGDGYTF. CDR3 DNA sequence: TGTGCCTGGAGTAACGAAGGGTCAGGGGATGGCTACACCTTC.

This chain joins TRBV13 and TRBJ1-1; D uncertain. CDR3 length: 16 residues. CDR1 and CDR2 from the germline V gene are PRHDT and FYEKMQ (reference sequence). V lost 5 bases, J lost 1 base, and 17 bases lay in between. DNA of the CDR3: TGTGCCAGCAGCCTACACCCGGGTTCCGGGAACACTGAAGCTTTCTTT. Translating gives CASSLHPGSGNTEAFF.

J is TRBJ1-5 and V is TRBV19; D might be TRBD1 (6 bases). V lost 6 bases to trimming and J lost 7 bases, with 16 bases between them. Germline assignment: CDR1 LNHDA and CDR2 SQIVND (reference sequence). The CDR3 loop spans 14 amino acids. This chain's CDR3 is CASSEGGDRQPQHF. In DNA form, the CDR3 reads TGTGCCAGTAGCGAGGGGGGGGATAGGCAGCCCCAGCATTTT.

This sequence joins TRBV19 and TRBJ2-5; D unclear. Germline CDR1 reads LNHDA; CDR2 reads SQIVND (reference sequence). The CDR3 loop spans 14 amino acids. Trimming left V 4 bases short and J 2 bases short, with 11 bases between. CDR3 DNA: TGTGCCAGTAGTAGTAACGGTATACAAGAGACCCAGTACTTC. This encodes CASSSNGIQETQYF.

The V and J genes are TRBV5-5 and TRBJ2-7; TRBD1 matches 9 bases. Unmatched junction bases numbered 2, after V lost 3 bases and J lost 1 base. The CDR3 is 14 amino acids. Germline-derived CDR1 and CDR2 are SGHKS and YYEKEE (reference sequence). CDR3 in DNA: TGTGCCAGCAGCTGGGGGACAGGGTCCTACGAGCAGTACTTC. It translates to CASSWGTGSYEQYF. The full variable domain, completed using reference TRBV5-5 and TRBJ2-7, is DAGVTQSPTHLIKTRGQQVTLRCSPISGHKSVSWYQQVLGQGPQFIFQYYEKEERGRGNFPDRFSARQFPNYSSELNVNALLLGDSALYLCASSWGTGSYEQYFGPGTRLTVT.

V is TRBV7-9 and J is TRBJ1-2; 9 positions match TRBD1. The CDR3 has 14 amino acids. Germline V gene lookup returns CDR1 SEHNR and CDR2 FQNEAQ (reference sequence). Trimming removed 4 bases from V and 6 bases from J; junction bases left unmatched: 6. The CDR3 protein is CASSSRDRVDGYTF. In DNA form, the CDR3 reads TGTGCCAGCAGCTCTCGGGACAGGGTGGATGGCTACACCTTC.